The 16 T cell receptor beta chains below come from one sample, sequenced in a study of T-cell reconstitution after alpha-beta-depleted transplantation in children. Researchers prepared the TCRbeta library using unique molecular identifiers, the study reports. TCRdb fed the PCR reads into MiXCR, producing one record per CDR3 protein. The sample lists approximately 220,000 distinct CDR3 sequences, roughly 18% occurring once. The source material was PBMCs, mostly from graft donor cells, sampled 360 days after TCRalphabeta/CD19-depleted stem cell transplant. The source is a male patient aged 2-10 years who had a stem cell transplant for acute lymphoblastic leukemia, so the T cells may come from the graft donor.

In its sample, this clonotype was seen a few times. The chain uses TRBV4-1 and TRBJ1-3; D unclear. Trimming stripped 3 bases from V and 0 bases from J, with 21 bases between. There are 19 residues in the CDR3. Per germline, CDR1 MGHRA and CDR2 YSYEKL. The CDR3 protein is CASSHLRTDPTASGNTIYF. The CDR3 nucleotides are TGCGCCAGCAGCCACCTCCGGACGGATCCCACTGCCTCTGGAAACACCATATATTTT.

This clonotype was counted only a few times. V is TRBV12-3 or TRBV12-4 and J is TRBJ2-3, with no clear D. CDR3 length: 17 amino acids. V lost 2 bases to trimming and J lost 0 bases, with 15 bases between them. CDR3 sequence reads: CASSLSFRLRSTDTQYF. CDR3 DNA: TGTGCCAGCAGTTTAAGTTTTCGGTTGAGGAGCACAGATACGCAGTATTTT.

The chain has TRBV4-2 and TRBJ1-4; no firm D call. The V end was cut by 0 bases, the J end by 6 bases, with 14 bases between. This CDR3 has 16 residues. Per the germline V gene, CDR1 is LGHNA and CDR2 is YNFKEQ. CDR3 protein: CASSQERGGFDEKLFF. In nucleotides, the CDR3 is TGTGCCAGCAGCCAAGAGCGGGGAGGGTTTGATGAAAAACTGTTTTTT.

The table lists this clonotype with a few counts. The V call is TRBV5-1, the J call TRBJ2-7; TRBD1 agrees at 9 bases. J gave up 2 bases and V 5 bases, and 14 bases lay outside the gene matches. There are 17 residues in the CDR3. The germline CDR1 and CDR2 sequences are SGHRS and YFSETQ. The CDR3 sequence is CASRGGQGLEATYEQYF. In nucleotides, the CDR3 is TGCGCCAGCAGGGGCGGACAGGGGTTGGAGGCAACCTACGAGCAGTACTTC.

This clonotype was observed at least ten times. The chain combines TRBV20-1 with TRBJ2-1; either TRBD1 or TRBD2 may fit D (5 bases each). Trimming cost V 0 bases and J 8 bases, with 20 bases left between them. Germline V CDR1 and CDR2: DFQATT, SNEGSKA (reference sequence). The CDR3 is 16 amino acids. The CDR3 spells CSARDDPGTSWDEQFF. CDR3 DNA: TGCAGTGCTAGAGATGACCCAGGGACCTCTTGGGATGAGCAGTTCTTC.

The J gene is TRBJ1-1, the V gene TRBV5-6; D perhaps matches TRBD1 (6 bases). CDR3 length equals 15 residues. Between the trimmed V and J ends, which lost 5 bases and 0 bases, there was a span of 14 bases. CDR1 is SGHDT, CDR2 YYEEEE, per germline. The CDR3 spells CASRANRDMNTEAFF. CDR3 nucleotide sequence: TGTGCCAGCAGAGCAAACAGGGACATGAACACTGAAGCTTTCTTT.

This clonotype was observed many times. This sequence joins TRBV5-1 and TRBJ1-3; D is undetermined. V was cut by 2 bases and J by 3 bases, with 15 bases left in between. CDR1 and CDR2 (germline): SGHRS, YFSETQ. The CDR3 runs to 16 residues. CDR3 coding DNA: TGCGCCAGCAGCTTCGACGCCTTATTGGATGGAAACACCATATATTTT. Its protein product is CASSFDALLDGNTIYF.

The table lists this clonotype with a few counts. The chain carries TRBV3-1 and TRBJ2-1, with 8 bases identical to TRBD2. The CDR3 covers 15 residues. Germline V gives CDR1 LGHDT, CDR2 YNNKEL (reference sequence). The V and J ends lost 1 base and 9 bases, in that order; junction bases with no gene match: 8. CDR3 loop: CASSQGISGTGEQFF. DNA for the CDR3: TGTGCCAGCAGCCAAGGAATTAGCGGGACCGGTGAGCAGTTCTTC.

The sample holds a few counts of this clonotype. The chain uses TRBV4-3 and TRBJ2-7; D unresolved. V gave up 0 bases and J gave up 2 bases, with 14 bases separating them. Germline values: CDR1 LGHNA, CDR2 YSLEER. The length of the CDR3 is 16 residues. CDR3 region: CASSQDIQGPTYEQYF. In DNA form, the CDR3 reads TGCGCCAGCAGCCAAGATATTCAAGGCCCTACCTACGAGCAGTACTTC.

Ten or more counts support this clonotype. The V call is TRBV6-2 or TRBV6-3, the J call TRBJ2-3; no reliable D call. Trimming removed 0 bases at V and 6 bases at J, with 10 bases between. Germline CDR1 reads MNHEY; CDR2 reads SVGEGT. The CDR3 runs to 14 residues. Written as DNA, the CDR3 is TGTGCCAGCAGTTACTCGAGTGCGGTGGATACGCAGTATTTT. The encoded protein is CASSYSSAVDTQYF.

The J gene is TRBJ2-3, the V gene TRBV7-9; D ambiguous. Trimming left V 2 bases short and J 2 bases short, with 14 bases between. The CDR3 is 16 residues long. Germline V gene lookup returns CDR1 SEHNR and CDR2 FQNEAQ (reference sequence). CDR3 loop: CASSLPIQFITDTQYF. CDR3 coding DNA: TGTGCCAGCAGCTTACCAATACAGTTTATCACAGATACGCAGTATTTT.

This sequence joins TRBV4-3 and TRBJ1-4; 7 bases map to TRBD1. V was pared by 4 bases and J by 4 bases, with 6 bases of the junction left unmatched. The CDR3 runs to 15 residues. Germline V gives CDR1 LGHNA, CDR2 YSLEER. CDR3 protein: CASSPRGDSNEKLFF. In nucleotides, the CDR3 is TGCGCCAGCAGCCCCAGGGGGGACAGTAATGAAAAACTGTTTTTT.

This clonotype has a handful of counts. The gene calls are TRBV10-3 and TRBJ1-1; D may be TRBD1 (5 bases). From germline, CDR1 is ENHRY and CDR2 SYGVKD. The CDR3 is 15 amino acids. Trimming took off 4 bases at V and 1 base at J, with 13 bases between the two ends. In DNA form, the CDR3 reads TGTGCCATCAGTGCGTTATCGACAGCGAACACTGAAGCTTTCTTT. Translating it yields CAISALSTANTEAFF.

This clonotype appeared a few times. The rearrangement links TRBV5-1 to TRBJ1-6; 10 positions match TRBD1. This CDR3 spans 17 amino acids. V gave up 4 bases and J gave up 10 bases; unmatched junction bases: 14. Germline-derived CDR1 and CDR2 are SGHRS and YFSETQ. The CDR3 loop reads CASSAGQGTPIGSPLHF. In nucleotides, the CDR3 is TGCGCCAGCAGCGCGGGACAGGGGACCCCCATAGGGTCACCCCTCCACTTT. Full variable domain (remainder filled in from reference TRBV5-1 and TRBJ1-6): KAGVTQTPRYLIKTRGQQVTLSCSPISGHRSVSWYQQTPGQGLQFLFEYFSETQRNKGNFPGRFSGRQFSNSRSEMNVSTLELGDSALYLCASSAGQGTPIGSPLHFGNGTRLTVT.

This clonotype was counted at least ten times. The gene calls are TRBV29-1 and TRBJ1-1, with TRBD1 matching 10 bases. This CDR3 is 14 amino acids long. The V and J ends lost 3 bases and 4 bases, in that order; junction bases with no gene match: 5. Germline lookup yields CDR1 SQVTM and CDR2 ANQGSEA. CDR3 coding DNA: TGCAGCGTTGAGAGGGGACAGGGGAGCACTGAAGCTTTCTTT. It codes for CSVERGQGSTEAFF.

This clonotype was detected a few times. This chain links TRBV10-2 with TRBJ2-7; D uncertain. Trimming cost V 0 bases and J 0 bases, with 15 bases left between them. CDR3 length: 17 residues. Germline V gene sequence: CDR1 WSHSY, CDR2 SAAADI. DNA of the CDR3: TGCGCCAGCAGTGAGTCCGGTAGCCAGGTGAGCTCCTACGAGCAGTACTTC. Protein sequence: CASSESGSQVSSYEQYF.